This is a list of T cell receptor beta chains from one sample in a study of beta chain features in type 1 diabetes. Measured with immunoSEQ multiplex PCR; TCRdb has only the in-frame clones, and not every one. The sample contains 600,000 to 700,000 clones, 12% of which appear only once. The sample comprised naive CD4+ T cells from blood. These receptors originate from a man aged 25 to 40 with type 1 diabetes. Each CDR3 is given without its conserved first and last residue. Only part of the rows carry a size: once, few, many, or a class if the clone is expanded.

>TRBV7-9|TRBJ1-3|-
ASSLNRGPGNTIY
>TRBV7-9|TRBJ1-4|few
ASSAAGDMTEKLF
>TRBV19|TRBJ2-7|-
ASRTSGAYEQY
>TRBV7-9|TRBJ1-4|few
ASRVGDEKLF
>TRBV5-1|TRBJ2-3|-
ASSFQGEDTQY
>TRBV5-4|TRBJ1-2|-
ASSLGNRQPYGYT
>TRBV9|TRBJ1-5|few
ASSGDSNQPQH
>TRBV30|TRBJ2-7|few
AWSVPGVYEQY
>TRBV14|TRBJ1-1|-
ASSQDLGTEAF
>TRBV7-2|TRBJ2-3|few
ASSLARQGGTSTDTQY
>TRBV28|TRBJ2-1|few
ASSEGGRFPEEQF
>TRBV7-9|TRBJ1-6|few
AIVKTGLSSSPLH
>TRBV7-2|TRBJ1-1|once
ASSFPTSDRENTEAF
>TRBV6-6|TRBJ1-5|few
ASSSRGQPQH
>TRBV7-2|TRBJ2-5|-
ASSFQGASQETQY
>TRBV7-9|TRBJ2-7|few
ASSLAAGITHEQY
>TRBV18|TRBJ2-4|few
ASSPRGDREEFSH
>TRBV19|TRBJ2-4|-
ASSSGTTLAKNIQY